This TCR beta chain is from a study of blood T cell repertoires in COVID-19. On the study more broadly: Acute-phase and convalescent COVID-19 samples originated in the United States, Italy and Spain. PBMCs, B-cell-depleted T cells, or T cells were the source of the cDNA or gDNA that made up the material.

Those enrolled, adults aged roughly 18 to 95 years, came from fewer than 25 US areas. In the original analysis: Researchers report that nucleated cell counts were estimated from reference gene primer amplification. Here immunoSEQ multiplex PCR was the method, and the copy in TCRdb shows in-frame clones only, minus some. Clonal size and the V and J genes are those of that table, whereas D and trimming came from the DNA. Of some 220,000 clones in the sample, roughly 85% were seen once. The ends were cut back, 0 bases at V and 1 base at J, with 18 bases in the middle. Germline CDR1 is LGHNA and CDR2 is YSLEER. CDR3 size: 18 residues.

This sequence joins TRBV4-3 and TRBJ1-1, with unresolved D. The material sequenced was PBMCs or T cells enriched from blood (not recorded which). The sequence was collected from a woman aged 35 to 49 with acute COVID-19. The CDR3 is CASSQDYTYASENTEAFF. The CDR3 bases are TGCGCCAGCAGCCAAGATTATACGTATGCGTCTGAGAACACTGAAGCTTTCTTT.